These 11 T cell receptor beta chains originate from one sample sequenced in a study of OX40 agonist ivuxolimab in advanced cancers. Generated by immunoSEQ multiplex PCR, the TCRdb table keeps only in-frame clones and is missing some. Here the sample spans some 150,000 clones, 90% being singletons. Sequences were derived from CD4+ or CD8+ T cells sorted from blood, sampled in a trial of the OX40 agonist ivuxolimab. These receptors originate from an adult with an advanced solid tumor such as melanoma, head and neck, liver or kidney cancer.

The chain is built from TRBV9 and TRBJ2-2, with 7 bases that match TRBD1. Germline lookup yields CDR1 SGDLS and CDR2 YYNGEE. The CDR3 spans 18 residues. With 0 bases clipped from V and 0 bases from J, the junction kept 8 bases outside the gene matches. In DNA, the CDR3 is TGTGCCAGCAGCGTAGGAGGGGGCGGAATAGCGAACACCGGGGAGCTGTTTTTT. Amino acids: CASSVGGGGIANTGELFF.

The chain employs TRBV5-1 and TRBJ2-7, with 9 nucleotides matching TRBD2. The CDR3 is 17 amino acids. V was clipped by 1 base and J by 3 bases; unmatched bases: 11. Looked up from germline, CDR1 is SGHRS and CDR2 is YFSETQ. CDR3 region: CASSLKAGGLTFYEQYF. The CDR3 coding sequence is TGCGCCAGCAGCTTGAAAGCGGGAGGCCTTACGTTCTACGAGCAGTACTTC. Based on the CDR3 plus reference TRBV5-1 and TRBJ2-7, the full variable domain is KAGVTQTPRYLIKTRGQQVTLSCSPISGHRSVSWYQQTPGQGLQFLFEYFSETQRNKGNFPGRFSGRQFSNSRSEMNVSTLELGDSALYLCASSLKAGGLTFYEQYFGPGTRLTVT.

The chain joins TRBV7-2 to TRBJ2-5; a possible D gene is TRBD2 (7 bases). Trimming left V 5 bases short and J 5 bases short, with 15 bases between. The CDR3 consists of 14 residues. Germline-derived CDR1 and CDR2 are SGHTA and FQGNSA. The CDR3 sequence is CASSRGGGEETQYF. Written as DNA, the CDR3 is TGTGCCAGCAGCCGAGGGGGGGGCGAGGAGACCCAGTACTTC.

The chain couples TRBV18 to TRBJ2-7, with 8 bases identical to TRBD1. Trimming removed 2 bases from V and 1 base from J; junction bases left unmatched: 4. The CDR3 extends over 15 amino acids. The germline V gene encodes CDR1 KGHSH and CDR2 LQKENI. DNA for the CDR3: TGTGCCAGCTCACCAGCAGGGGGCCATTCCTACGAGCAGTACTTC. It encodes CASSPAGGHSYEQYF.

This chain links TRBV11-2 with TRBJ1-3; D gene uncertain. The CDR3 sequence is 17 residues long. The V gene lost 1 base and the J gene lost 0 bases, with 13 bases spanning the gap. The germline gives CDR1 SGHAT, CDR2 FQNNGV. The CDR3 bases are TGTGCCAGCAGCTTAGTGCTCAGCTCCTTCTCTGGAAACACCATATATTTT. It is translated as CASSLVLSSFSGNTIYF.

The chain recombines TRBV19 with TRBJ2-4; possibly TRBD2 for D (6 bases). In germline, CDR1 is LNHDA, CDR2 SQIVND (reference sequence). The CDR3 contains 14 residues. Deletions cut 4 bases from V and 0 bases from J, with 7 bases between. CDR3 loop: CASSRGLAKNIQYF. Written as DNA, the CDR3 is TGTGCCAGTAGTAGGGGACTAGCCAAAAACATTCAGTACTTC.

V usage is TRBV21-1 and J usage is TRBJ2-7. TRBV21-1 is a pseudogene locus. This CDR3 is built from 16 residues. The CDR3 protein is CASRTLPGPWGHEQYF. The CDR3 DNA reads TGTGCCAGCAGGACTTTGCCGGGACCCTGGGGTCACGAGCAGTACTTC.

This CDR3 reads CASIPGQGTESWYF. The CDR3 bases are TGTGCCAGCATACCGGGACAGGGGACGGAGAGTTGGTACTTC. V and J are TRBV6-1 and TRBJ2-4, with TRBD1 matching over 10 bases. Trimming removed 7 bases from V and 15 bases from J; junction bases left unmatched: 15. This CDR3 region has 14 residues. Germline lookup yields CDR1 MNHNS and CDR2 SASEGT.

This clone was seen only once. This chain joins TRBV6-5 and TRBJ2-7, with D tentatively TRBD1 (5 bases). Trimming removed 7 bases at V and 4 bases at J, with 20 bases between. This CDR3 is 15 amino acids long. Per germline, CDR1 MNHEY and CDR2 SVGAGI. CDR3 amino acids: CASNPGRPDKYEQYF. In DNA, the CDR3 is TGTGCCAGCAACCCCGGCCGCCCGGACAAGTACGAGCAGTACTTC.

The chain joins TRBV7-8 to TRBJ2-5; 10 bases fit TRBD1. The V gene end was trimmed by 3 bases and the J gene end by 1 base; junction bases not matched to a gene: 5. Germline CDR1 is SGHVS and CDR2 is FQNEAQ. This CDR3 spans 16 amino acids. CDR3 region: CASSLTRTGGQETQYF. CDR3 nucleotide sequence: TGTGCCAGCAGCTTGACGAGGACAGGGGGCCAAGAGACCCAGTACTTC. Drawing the rest from reference TRBV7-8 and TRBJ2-5, the complete variable domain is GAGVSQSPRYKVAKRGQDVALRCDPISGHVSLFWYQQALGQGPEFLTYFQNEAQLDKSGLPSDRFFAERPEGSVSTLKIQRTQQEDSAVYLCASSLTRTGGQETQYFGPGTRLLVL.

The chain uses TRBV5-4 and TRBJ2-7; 9 nucleotides line up with TRBD1. This CDR3 has 15 amino acids. Trimming cost V 0 bases and J 3 bases; bases outside gene matches: 4. Per the germline V gene, CDR1 is SGHNT and CDR2 is YYREEE (reference sequence). CDR3 protein: CASSLGGTGRYEQYF. The CDR3 bases are TGTGCCAGCAGCTTGGGCGGGACAGGGCGCTACGAGCAGTACTTC.